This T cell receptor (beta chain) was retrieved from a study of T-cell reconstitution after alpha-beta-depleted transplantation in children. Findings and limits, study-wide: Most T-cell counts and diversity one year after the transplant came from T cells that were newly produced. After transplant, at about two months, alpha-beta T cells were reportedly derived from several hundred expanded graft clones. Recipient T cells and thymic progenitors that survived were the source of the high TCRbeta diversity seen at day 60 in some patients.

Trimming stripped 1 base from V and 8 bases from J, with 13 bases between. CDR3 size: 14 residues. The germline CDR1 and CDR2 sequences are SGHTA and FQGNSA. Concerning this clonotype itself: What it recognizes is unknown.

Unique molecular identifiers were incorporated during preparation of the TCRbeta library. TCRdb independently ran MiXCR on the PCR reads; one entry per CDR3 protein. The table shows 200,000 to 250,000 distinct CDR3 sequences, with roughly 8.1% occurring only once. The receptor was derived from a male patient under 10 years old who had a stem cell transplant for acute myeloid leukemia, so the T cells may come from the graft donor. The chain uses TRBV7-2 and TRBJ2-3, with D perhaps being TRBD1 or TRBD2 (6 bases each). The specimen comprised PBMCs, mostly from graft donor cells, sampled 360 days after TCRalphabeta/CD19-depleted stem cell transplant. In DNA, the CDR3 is TGTGCCAGCAGCTTAGATATAGGGGGAGGTACGCAGTATTTT. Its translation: CASSLDIGGGTQYF. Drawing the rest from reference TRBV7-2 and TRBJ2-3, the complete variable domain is GAGVSQSPSNKVTEKGKDVELRCDPISGHTALYWYRQSLGQGLEFLIYFQGNSAPDKSGLPSDRFSAERTGGSVSTLTIQRTQQEDSAVYLCASSLDIGGGTQYFGPGTRLTVL.